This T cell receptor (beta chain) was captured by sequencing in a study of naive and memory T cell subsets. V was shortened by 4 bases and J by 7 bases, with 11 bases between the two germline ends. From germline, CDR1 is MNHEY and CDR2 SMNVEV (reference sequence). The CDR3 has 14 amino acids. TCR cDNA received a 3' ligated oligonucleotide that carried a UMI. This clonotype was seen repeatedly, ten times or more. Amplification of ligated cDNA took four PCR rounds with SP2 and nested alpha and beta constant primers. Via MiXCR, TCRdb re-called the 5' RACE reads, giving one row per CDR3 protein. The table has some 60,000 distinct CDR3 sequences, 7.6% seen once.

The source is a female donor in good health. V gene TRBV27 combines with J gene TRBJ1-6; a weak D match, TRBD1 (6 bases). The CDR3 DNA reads TGTGCCAGCAGTTACGGGGGGCTGAATTCACCCCTCCACTTT. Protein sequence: CASSYGGLNSPLHF.